The T cell receptor beta chain described here comes from a study of tumor and adjacent non-tumor tissue in lung cancer. Study background: Aged about 31 to 80 years, patients included 10 men and about 5 women with stage I to III disease.

RNA was extracted from bulk tissue without any cell sorting. V lost 10 bases to trimming and J lost 7 bases, with 17 bases between them. CDR3 size: 13 residues. The germline V gene has CDR1 ENHRY and CDR2 SYGVKD. This clonotype was seen only a few times. Lacking the conserved final phenylalanine or tryptophan, this CDR3 likely reflects a read error. TCRbeta libraries were built with three rounds of nested PCR, modified from ARM-PCR. Via MiXCR, TCRdb re-called the multiplex PCR reads, giving one row per CDR3 protein. This sample yields some 90,000 distinct CDR3 sequences, of which roughly 62% are seen a single time; roughly 15% belongs to the top ten.

The gene calls are TRBV10-3 and TRBJ2-1; tentatively, D is TRBD1 or TRBD2 (5 bases each). Source material: lung tumor tissue. The source is a man aged 70-80 years with non-small cell lung cancer. CDR3: CATWGGGVNEQFL. In DNA form, the CDR3 reads TGTGCCACCTGGGGCGGAGGAGTGAATGAGCAGTTCCTC.